This entry describes one TCR beta chain. Its antigen is not known. PCR amplification relied on 60 Vbeta primers (plus 13 Jbeta primers). Profiling relied on immunoSEQ multiplex PCR, and the TCRdb table lists in-frame clones only, not all of them. In the table there are approximately 88,000 clones, roughly three quarters of which are singletons. This sample is drawn from a study of cytomegalovirus exposure and HLA in healthy donors. Whole-study context: Around 80 million unique TCRs from HLA-typed donors were held in an early data release. Points from the study as a whole: One later analysis reportedly identified an Asian-associated ancestry cluster that showed fewer N-insertions than the approximately 700-donor mean.

CDR3 length: 12 residues. Germline values: CDR1 WSHSY, CDR2 SAAADI. With 8 bases removed from V and 3 bases from J, the gap between germline ends came to 11 bases. This clonotype originated in a man aged 25-45 years in good health and CMV-seronegative. The chain links TRBV10-2 to TRBJ2-7; D call uncertain. The sample taken for sequencing was PBMCs. For the CDR3, the DNA is TGCGCCAGCGGTCGTCGAGTCTACGAGCAGTACTTC. Amino acids: CASGRRVYEQYF.